This TCR beta chain was sequenced for a study of Ad26.COV2.S vaccination and SARS-CoV-2 variants. About the research overall: Donor was one of the participants in the Ad26.COV2.S arm of the COV1001 trial. Ad26.COV2.S shots went into the muscle once or twice, 56 days apart. Study conclusions and caveats: It was reported that spike-specific CD8+ and CD4+ T cell responses were substantially broad after vaccination. The study found higher spike-specific TCR breadth in vaccine than placebo recipients.

As to treatment: roughly 18 received Ad26.COV2.S at low or high dose, single or two shots; five or six received placebo; per-sample allocation not given. Specimens were obtained on day 63 following the first vaccine or placebo injection. Points on this clone: The antigen remains undetermined.

The germline V gene encodes CDR1 SGHRS and CDR2 YFSETQ. This CDR3 region has 16 residues. Trimming took 0 bases from V and 6 from J; bases not matched to a gene: 8. TCRdb's table, derived via immunoSEQ multiplex PCR, lists solely in-frame clones and lacks some. This table holds about 280,000 clones, 80% to 90% found once. The material was peripheral blood, obtained in a trial of Ad26.COV2.S vaccine versus placebo. J is TRBJ2-1 and V is TRBV5-1; 8 nucleotides line up with TRBD2. This clonotype originated in a person aged 18-65 years who received the Ad26.COV2.S COVID-19 vaccine or a placebo. The CDR3 spells CASSLAIAGTSNEQFF. The DNA for the CDR3 is TGCGCCAGCAGCTTGGCGATAGCGGGAACCTCCAATGAGCAGTTCTTC.